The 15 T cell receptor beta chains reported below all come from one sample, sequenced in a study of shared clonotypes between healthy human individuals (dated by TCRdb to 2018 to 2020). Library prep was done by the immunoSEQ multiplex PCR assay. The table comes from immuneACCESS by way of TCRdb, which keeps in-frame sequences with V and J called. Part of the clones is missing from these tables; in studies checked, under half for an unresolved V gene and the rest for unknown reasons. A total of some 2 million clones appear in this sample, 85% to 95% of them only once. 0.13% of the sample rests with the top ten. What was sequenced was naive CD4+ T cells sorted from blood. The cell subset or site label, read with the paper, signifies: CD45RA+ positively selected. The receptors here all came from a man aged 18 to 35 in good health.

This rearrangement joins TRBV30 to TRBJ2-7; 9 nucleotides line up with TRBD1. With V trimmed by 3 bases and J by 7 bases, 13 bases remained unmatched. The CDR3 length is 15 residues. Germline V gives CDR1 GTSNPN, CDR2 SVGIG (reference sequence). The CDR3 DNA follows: TGTGCCTGGAGAAAAACCGGGACAGGGCTATGGGAGCAGTACTTC. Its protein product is CAWRKTGTGLWEQYF.

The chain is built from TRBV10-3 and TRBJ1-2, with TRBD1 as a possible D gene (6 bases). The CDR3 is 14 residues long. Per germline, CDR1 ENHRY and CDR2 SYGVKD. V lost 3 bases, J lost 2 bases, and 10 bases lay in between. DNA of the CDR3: TGTGCCATCAGTGACGCAGGGGTAAACTATGGCTACACCTTC. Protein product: CAISDAGVNYGYTF.

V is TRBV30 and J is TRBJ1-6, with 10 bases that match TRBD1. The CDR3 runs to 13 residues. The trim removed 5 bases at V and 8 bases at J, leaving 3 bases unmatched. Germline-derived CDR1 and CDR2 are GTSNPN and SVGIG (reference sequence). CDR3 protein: CAWGQGDYSPLHF. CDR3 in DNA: TGTGCCTGGGGACAGGGGGATTATTCACCCCTCCACTTT.

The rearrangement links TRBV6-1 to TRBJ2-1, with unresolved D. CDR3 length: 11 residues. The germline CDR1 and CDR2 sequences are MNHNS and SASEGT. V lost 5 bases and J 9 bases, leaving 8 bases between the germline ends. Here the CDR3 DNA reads TGTGCCAGCAGTCCCTCAGCTGAGCAGTTCTTC. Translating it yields CASSPSAEQFF.

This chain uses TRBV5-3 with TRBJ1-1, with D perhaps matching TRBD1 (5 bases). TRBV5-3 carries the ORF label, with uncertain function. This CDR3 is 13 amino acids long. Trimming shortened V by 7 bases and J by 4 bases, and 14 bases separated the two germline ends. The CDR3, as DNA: TGTGCCAGAGAAAAGGGCCAGGGCACTGAAGCTTTCTTT. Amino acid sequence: CAREKGQGTEAFF.

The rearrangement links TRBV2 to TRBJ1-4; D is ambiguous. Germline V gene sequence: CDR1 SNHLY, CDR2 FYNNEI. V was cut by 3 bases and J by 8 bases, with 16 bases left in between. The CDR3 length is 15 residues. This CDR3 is CASSDSGIVKEKLFF. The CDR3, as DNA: TGTGCCAGCAGTGATTCGGGGATAGTAAAGGAAAAACTGTTTTTT.

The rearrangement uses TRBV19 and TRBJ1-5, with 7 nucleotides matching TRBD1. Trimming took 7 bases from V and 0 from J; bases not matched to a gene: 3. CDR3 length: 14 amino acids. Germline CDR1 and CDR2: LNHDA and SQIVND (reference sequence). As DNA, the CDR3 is TGTGCCAGTACCGGACAGGATAGCAATCAGCCCCAGCATTTT. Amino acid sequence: CASTGQDSNQPQHF.

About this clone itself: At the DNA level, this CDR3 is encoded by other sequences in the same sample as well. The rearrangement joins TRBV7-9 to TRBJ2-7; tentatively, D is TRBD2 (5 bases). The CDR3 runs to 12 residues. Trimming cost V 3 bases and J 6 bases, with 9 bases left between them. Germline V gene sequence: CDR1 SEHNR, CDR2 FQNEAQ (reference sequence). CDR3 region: CASSLEVSEQYF. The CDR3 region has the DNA TGTGCCAGCAGCTTGGAGGTCTCCGAGCAGTACTTC. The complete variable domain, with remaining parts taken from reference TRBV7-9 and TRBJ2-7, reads DTGVSQNPRHKITKRGQNVTFRCDPISEHNRLYWYRQTLGQGPEFLTYFQNEAQLEKSRLLSDRFSAERPKGSFSTLEIQRTEQGDSAMYLCASSLEVSEQYFGPGTRLTVT.

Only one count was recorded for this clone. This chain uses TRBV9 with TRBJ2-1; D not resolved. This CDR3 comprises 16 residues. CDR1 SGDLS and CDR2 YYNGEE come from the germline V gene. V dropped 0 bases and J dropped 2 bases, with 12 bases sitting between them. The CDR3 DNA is TGTGCCAGCAGCGTAGCGGGCGGTCTGACCTACAATGAGCAGTTCTTC. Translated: CASSVAGGLTYNEQFF.

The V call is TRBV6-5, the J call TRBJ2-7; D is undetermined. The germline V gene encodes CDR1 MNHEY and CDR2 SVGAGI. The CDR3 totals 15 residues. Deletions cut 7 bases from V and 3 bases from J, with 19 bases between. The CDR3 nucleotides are TGTGCCAGCAACCCCCTAGGGATGACCCTCTACGAGCAGTACTTC. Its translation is CASNPLGMTLYEQYF.

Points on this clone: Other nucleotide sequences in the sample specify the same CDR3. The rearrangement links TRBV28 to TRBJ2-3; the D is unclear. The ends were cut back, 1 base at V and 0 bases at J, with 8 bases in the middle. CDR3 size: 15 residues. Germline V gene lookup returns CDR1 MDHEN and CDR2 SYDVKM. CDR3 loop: CASSLLGGSTDTQYF. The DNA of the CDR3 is TGTGCCAGCAGTTTATTAGGTGGGAGCACAGATACGCAGTATTTT.

The DNA for the CDR3 is TGTGCCAGTAACTTTGGGACAGGGGGCGATCGGGAGACCCAGTACTTC. Translation: CASNFGTGGDRETQYF. The chain couples TRBV19 to TRBJ2-5, with 12 bases that match TRBD1. Germline trimming cut 7 bases from V and 5 bases from J; bases unmatched to any gene: 11. The CDR3 is made up of 16 amino acids. In germline, CDR1 is LNHDA, CDR2 SQIVND (reference sequence).

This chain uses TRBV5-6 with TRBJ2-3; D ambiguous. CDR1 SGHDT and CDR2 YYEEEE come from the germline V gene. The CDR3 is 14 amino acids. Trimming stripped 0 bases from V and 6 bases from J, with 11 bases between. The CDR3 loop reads CASSLEFPADTQYF. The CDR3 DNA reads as TGTGCCAGCAGCTTGGAATTTCCAGCGGATACGCAGTATTTT. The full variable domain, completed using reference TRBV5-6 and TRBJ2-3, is DAGVTQSPTHLIKTRGQQVTLRCSPKSGHDTVSWYQQALGQGPQFIFQYYEEEERQRGNFPDRFSGHQFPNYSSELNVNALLLGDSALYLCASSLEFPADTQYFGPGTRLTVL.

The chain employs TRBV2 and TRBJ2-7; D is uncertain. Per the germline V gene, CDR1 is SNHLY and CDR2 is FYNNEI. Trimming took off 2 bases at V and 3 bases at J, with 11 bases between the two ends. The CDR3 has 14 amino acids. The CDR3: CASSENLMDYEQYF. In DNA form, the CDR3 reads TGTGCCAGCAGTGAAAACTTAATGGACTACGAGCAGTACTTC.

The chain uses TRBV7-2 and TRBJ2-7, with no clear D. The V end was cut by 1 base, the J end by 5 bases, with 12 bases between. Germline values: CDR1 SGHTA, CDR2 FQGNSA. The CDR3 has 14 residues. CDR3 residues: CASSLGFSTDEQYF. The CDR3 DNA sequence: TGTGCCAGCAGCTTAGGATTTTCCACGGACGAGCAGTACTTC.